The entry below gives a single T cell receptor beta chain sequence along with its context. Its antigen is still unknown. The data were taken from a study of T cell responses to AZD1222 COVID-19 vaccine. Study information: Doses given second, at about 4 or about 12 weeks, were pooled.

Some clones are missing from TCRdb's copy, which holds only in-frame ones; the method was immunoSEQ multiplex PCR. This table holds some 90,000 clones, around nine tenths found once. The study's findings and limits: White British donors predominated, females outnumbered males, and clonal diversity was possibly underestimated.

Looked up from germline, CDR1 is KGHDR and CDR2 is SFDVKD. CDR3 size: 16 residues. The V end was cut by 4 bases, the J end by 2 bases, with 14 bases between. The rearrangement joins TRBV24-1 to TRBJ1-5, with unresolved D. This material consisted of peripheral blood, taken on day 0 of AZD1222 vaccination. This TCR derives from an adult in good health. As DNA, the CDR3 is TGTGCCACCAGTGACCCGACCTTGCCGGGCAATCAGCCCCAGCATTTT. Translated: CATSDPTLPGNQPQHF.